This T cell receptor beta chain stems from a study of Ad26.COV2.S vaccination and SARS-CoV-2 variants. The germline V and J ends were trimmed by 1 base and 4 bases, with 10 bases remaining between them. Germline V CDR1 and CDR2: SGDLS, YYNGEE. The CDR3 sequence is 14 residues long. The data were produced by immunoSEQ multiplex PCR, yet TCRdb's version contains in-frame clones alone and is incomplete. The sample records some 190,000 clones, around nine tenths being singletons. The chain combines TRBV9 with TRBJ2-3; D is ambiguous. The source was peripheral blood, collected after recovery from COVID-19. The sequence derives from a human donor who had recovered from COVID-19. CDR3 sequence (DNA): TGTGCCAGCAGCGTAAGGTTAAGCCCAGATACGCAGTATTTT. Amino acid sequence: CASSVRLSPDTQYF.